The rows below give T cell receptor beta chains drawn from one sample of a study of blood T cell repertoires in COVID-19. The method was immunoSEQ multiplex PCR; TCRdb's version includes in-frame clones alone and lacks a portion of them. Among approximately 500,000 clones, 80% to 90% were seen once, and the ten largest hold about 1%. Sequencing was carried out using peripheral blood. Every receptor here comes from a man between 18 and 29 years old with COVID-19, enrolled during active disease. The CDR3 runs from the conserved cysteine through the conserved F or W. A D gene is named only where the DNA matches it firmly. Size tells how often a clone was seen (once, few, many) or the class of an expanded clone, and some rows leave it out.

clone_size: .; v_call: TRBV7-3; cdr3_length: 18; d_call: TRBD2; j_call: TRBJ2-3; cdr3_nt: TGTGCCAGCAGCCCCCGACCTTTAGCGGGGGCATTCACAGATACGCAGTATTTT; cdr3_aa: CASSPRPLAGAFTDTQYF
clone_size: .; v_call: TRBV13; cdr3_length: 16; d_call: TRBD2; j_call: TRBJ2-1; cdr3_nt: TGTGCCAGCAGCTTCTTGGCGGGAGTATCCTACAATGAGCAGTTCTTC; cdr3_aa: CASSFLAGVSYNEQFF
clone_size: .; v_call: TRBV19; cdr3_length: 14; d_call: .; j_call: TRBJ2-7; cdr3_nt: TGTGCCAGTAGTATCGATCGAGATTCCTACGAGCAGTACTTC; cdr3_aa: CASSIDRDSYEQYF
clone_size: .; v_call: TRBV5-1; cdr3_length: 14; d_call: .; j_call: TRBJ2-5; cdr3_nt: TGCGCCAGCAGCTTGGGGCAGGCCCAAGAGACCCAGTACTTC; cdr3_aa: CASSLGQAQETQYF
clone_size: .; v_call: TRBV11-2; cdr3_length: 13; d_call: .; j_call: TRBJ1-2; cdr3_nt: TGTGCCAGCAGCTTAGAGGGGGCTTATGGCTACACCTTC; cdr3_aa: CASSLEGAYGYTF
clone_size: .; v_call: TRBV7-2; cdr3_length: 15; d_call: TRBD2; j_call: TRBJ2-3; cdr3_nt: TGTGCCAGCAGCTTAGCTCCGGGGGGGGCAGATACGCAGTATTTT; cdr3_aa: CASSLAPGGADTQYF
clone_size: .; v_call: TRBV19; cdr3_length: 16; d_call: TRBD1; j_call: TRBJ2-3; cdr3_nt: TGTGCCAGTAGTACAGGGACAGCGCACGAAACAGATACGCAGTATTTT; cdr3_aa: CASSTGTAHETDTQYF
clone_size: .; v_call: TRBV2; cdr3_length: 13; d_call: .; j_call: TRBJ1-5; cdr3_nt: TGTGCCAGCAGGAGAGTTATCAATCAGCCCCAGCATTTT; cdr3_aa: CASRRVINQPQHF
clone_size: .; v_call: TRBV5-1; cdr3_length: 16; d_call: TRBD1; j_call: TRBJ2-1; cdr3_nt: TGCGCCAGCAGCTTGGGAGCAGGGGGCCCTCAAAATGAGCAGTTCTTC; cdr3_aa: CASSLGAGGPQNEQFF
clone_size: .; v_call: TRBV7-6; cdr3_length: 13; d_call: .; j_call: TRBJ2-5; cdr3_nt: TGTGCCAGCAGGGGGGGACCCGAAGAGACCCAGTACTTC; cdr3_aa: CASRGGPEETQYF
clone_size: once; v_call: TRBV5-4; cdr3_length: 18; d_call: TRBD1; j_call: TRBJ2-2; cdr3_nt: TGTGCCAGCAGTCCCAGGACAGGGGTCGGGGCGAACACCGGGGAGCTGTTTTTT; cdr3_aa: CASSPRTGVGANTGELFF
clone_size: .; v_call: TRBV7-2; cdr3_length: 14; d_call: .; j_call: TRBJ2-4; cdr3_nt: TGTGCCAGCAGCTCCTTTGTAGCCAAAAACATTCAGTACTTC; cdr3_aa: CASSSFVAKNIQYF
clone_size: .; v_call: TRBV18; cdr3_length: 14; d_call: .; j_call: TRBJ1-5; cdr3_nt: TGTGCCAGCTCACCAGGGGCGATCAATCAGCCCCAGCATTTT; cdr3_aa: CASSPGAINQPQHF
clone_size: .; v_call: TRBV11-2; cdr3_length: 12; d_call: .; j_call: TRBJ2-7; cdr3_nt: TGTGCCAGCAGCTTGGGCAACTACGAGCAGTACTTC; cdr3_aa: CASSLGNYEQYF
clone_size: .; v_call: TRBV27; cdr3_length: 16; d_call: .; j_call: TRBJ2-6; cdr3_nt: TGTGCCAGCACTCGGACGGGAAGCTCTGGGGCCAACGTCCTGACTTTC; cdr3_aa: CASTRTGSSGANVLTF
clone_size: once; v_call: TRBV27; cdr3_length: 13; d_call: .; j_call: TRBJ2-7; cdr3_nt: TGTGCCAGCTCCTTGAGGCCTTCCTACGAGCAGTACTTC; cdr3_aa: CASSLRPSYEQYF
clone_size: once; v_call: TRBV2; cdr3_length: 15; d_call: .; j_call: TRBJ1-5; cdr3_nt: TGTGCCAGCAGTGAATTTTTTCAGAACAATCAGCCCCAGCATTTT; cdr3_aa: CASSEFFQNNQPQHF
clone_size: .; v_call: TRBV19; cdr3_length: 13; d_call: .; j_call: TRBJ1-1; cdr3_nt: TGTGCCAGTAGTATAGAGGCGGGGTCGGGAGCTTTCTTT; cdr3_aa: CASSIEAGSGAFF
clone_size: .; v_call: TRBV10-1; cdr3_length: 15; d_call: TRBD2; j_call: TRBJ2-1; cdr3_nt: TGCGCCAGCAGTGAGTTGAGCGGGGGGCAAGGTGAGCAGTTCTTC; cdr3_aa: CASSELSGGQGEQFF
clone_size: .; v_call: TRBV4-1; cdr3_length: 17; d_call: .; j_call: TRBJ1-4; cdr3_nt: TGCGCCAGCAGCCAAGGGACCAGGACAGCAACTAATGAAAAACTGTTTTTT; cdr3_aa: CASSQGTRTATNEKLFF
clone_size: few; v_call: TRBV2; cdr3_length: 16; d_call: .; j_call: TRBJ1-3; cdr3_nt: TGTGCCAGCAGCGAAAACAGTATTCCCTCTGGAAACACCATATATTTT; cdr3_aa: CASSENSIPSGNTIYF
clone_size: .; v_call: TRBV2; cdr3_length: 14; d_call: .; j_call: TRBJ1-5; cdr3_nt: TGTGCCAGCAGTCGGCAGGGAAGCAATCAGCCCCAGCATTTT; cdr3_aa: CASSRQGSNQPQHF
clone_size: .; v_call: TRBV14; cdr3_length: 16; d_call: .; j_call: TRBJ1-3; cdr3_nt: TGTGCCAGCAGCCCCATCGAGTTATCCTCTGGAAACACCATATATTTT; cdr3_aa: CASSPIELSSGNTIYF
clone_size: few; v_call: TRBV6-5; cdr3_length: 13; d_call: TRBD1; j_call: TRBJ1-1; cdr3_nt: TGTGCCAGCAGAAACAAGGGGGCATATGAAGCTTTCTTT; cdr3_aa: CASRNKGAYEAFF
clone_size: once; v_call: TRBV2; cdr3_length: 13; d_call: .; j_call: TRBJ2-1; cdr3_nt: TGTGCCAGCACGAATAGCGACAACAATGAGCAGTTCTTC; cdr3_aa: CASTNSDNNEQFF